The subject of this entry is one T cell receptor (beta chain). This clonotype was seen a handful of times. Its cognate antigen has yet to be identified. No quality values exist for individual bases; no much larger clone is one base distant. The CDR3 numbers 16 residues from cysteine through phenylalanine. The sequence is cut down to CDR3 DNA, 48 bases in frame from base 1. The junction shows trimming of 0 bases on V and 0 bases on J, plus 8 bases between the germline ends. Based on the germline V gene (reference sequence), the CDR1 and CDR2 sequences are LGHDT and YNNKEL. The data are from a study of CD8 T cells in ankylosing spondylitis (dated 2017 in TCRdb). A note on the overall study: The study profiled T cell receptor beta repertoires in healthy donors and ankylosing spondylitis patients to find disease-linked TCR variants. The full study cohort was made up of 25 to 30 ankylosing spondylitis patients and 108 healthy donors. Peripheral blood samples were taken, and synovial fluid was additionally collected from ankylosing spondylitis patients.

Findings and caveats that apply to the study as a whole: Some motif variants were previously reported in synovial fluid and blood of reactive arthritis patients, suggesting common disease-initiation mechanisms. Blood from ankylosing spondylitis patients appeared to be characterized by a TCR beta motif composed of eight or nine highly homologous amino acid variants. In peripheral blood, the disease-linked clones were found at relatively low frequencies and had a CD8+ phenotype. Significant enrichment of the disease-linked clones was reported in matched synovial fluid samples from ankylosing spondylitis patients.

The listed sequencing device is Illumina HiSeq 2500. Quantitative 5'-RACE with molecular barcodes was used to prepare TCR beta libraries. The study's own analysis went as follows. A new computational method, built on a probabilistic model of VDJ rearrangement, was used to identify disease-linked TCR variants. TCRdb itself trimmed the public reads at Q25 with fastp, ran MiXCR and retained productive beta chains. CDR3 protein duplicates are merged, each entry listing the most common genes and DNA. The V and J calls and clone size come from TCRdb's table, not from the authors' own analysis. This sample holds 250,000 to 350,000 distinct CDR3 sequences; roughly 20% were observed only once. Jointly, the top ten make up 3.5% of the sample.

The receptor was isolated from a female donor with ankylosing spondylitis or in good health (not recorded which). The rearranged segments are TRBV3-1 and TRBJ2-2; 5 matching bases give a weak D call of TRBD2. The sample comprised blood, either unsorted or a sorted T cell fraction (not recorded which). The CDR3 protein: CASSQDRGTNTGELFF. The DNA is as follows: TGTGCCAGCAGCCAAGATAGAGGGACGAACACCGGGGAGCTGTTTTTT.